Listed below are T cell receptor beta chains from one sample, sequenced in a study of blood T cell repertoires in COVID-19. Generated by immunoSEQ multiplex PCR, the TCRdb table keeps only in-frame clones and is missing some. This sample yields under 200,000 clones, of which 85% are seen a single time; about 1% belongs to the top ten. Sequenced input: peripheral blood. These receptors came from a man aged 35 to 55 with acute or convalescent COVID-19. The CDR3 runs from the conserved cysteine through the conserved F or W. A D gene is named only where the DNA matches it firmly. Expanded clones get a size class; other rows say once, few or many, or leave the size out.

size	D	J	V	DNA	CDR3
.	.	TRBJ2-4	TRBV2	TGTGCCAGCAATGCGGGGGCGCACCTAACCAAAAACATTCAGTACTTC	CASNAGAHLTKNIQYF
few	TRBD1	TRBJ1-2	TRBV29-1	TGCAGCGTCCGCCAGGGACAGCGGAAGAACTATGGCTACACCTTC	CSVRQGQRKNYGYTF
.	TRBD1	TRBJ2-7	TRBV6-5	TGTGCCAGCAGTTACTCGCAGGGGGTCCCGTACGAGCAGTACTTC	CASSYSQGVPYEQYF
.	.	TRBJ2-1	TRBV9	TGTGCCAGCAGCGTCGGGGTAGCCTACAATGAGCAGTTCTTC	CASSVGVAYNEQFF
once	.	TRBJ1-6	TRBV27	TGTGCCAGCAGTTTGACCGGCAGCGCCTATAATTCACCCCTCCACTTT	CASSLTGSAYNSPLHF
.	.	TRBJ1-4	TRBV7-2	TGTGCCAGCAGCGCCCGGGACTCTCCCCCGGGAAAACTGTTTTTT	CASSARDSPPGKLFF
.	TRBD1	TRBJ2-3	TRBV4-2	TGTGCCAGCAGCCAAGGCTCCCCGAACAGGGGAACAGATACGCAGTATTTT	CASSQGSPNRGTDTQYF
.	TRBD1	TRBJ2-5	TRBV7-6	TGTGCCAGCAGCGACGGACAGGCACAAGAGACCCAGTACTTC	CASSDGQAQETQYF
.	.	TRBJ1-1	TRBV6-6	TGTGCCAGCACCCCAACCCCAGGGTCTTGGTTCACTGAAGCTTTCTTT	CASTPTPGSWFTEAFF
.	.	TRBJ1-2	TRBV19	TGTGCCAGTAGTATCGGTTCCGCGAACTATGGCTACACCTTC	CASSIGSANYGYTF
few	TRBD1	TRBJ1-5	TRBV30	TGTGCCTGGAGTAGGGGACAGGGCCATCAGCCCCAGCATTTT	CAWSRGQGHQPQHF
.	.	TRBJ1-3	TRBV7-2	TGTGCCAGCAGCCGTGTCAGGACGGGAACCTCTGGAAACACCATATATTTT	CASSRVRTGTSGNTIYF
.	.	TRBJ1-1	TRBV14	TGTGCCAGCAGCCACGGTACCTACACTGAAGCTTTCTTT	CASSHGTYTEAFF
.	.	TRBJ2-1	TRBV21-1	TGTGCCAGCAGCAAGATGACTAGTAAGTTCTTC	CASSKMTSKFF
.	TRBD1	TRBJ1-5	TRBV5-1	TGCGCCAGCAGCCCCGGGACAGATAGCAATCAGCCCCAGCATTTT	CASSPGTDSNQPQHF
.	TRBD1	TRBJ2-5	TRBV7-8	TGTGCCAGCAGCTTCGAGACAGGGGATATCGAGACCCAGTACTTC	CASSFETGDIETQYF
.	TRBD2	TRBJ2-5	TRBV19	TGTGCCAGTAGTATCCAGCGGGGGGTGGGAGAGACCCAGTACTTC	CASSIQRGVGETQYF
.	.	TRBJ1-3	TRBV2	TGTGCCAGCAGTGATTATGCAGGAAAACCATATTTT	CASSDYAGKPYF
once	.	TRBJ1-1	TRBV5-4	TGTGCCAGCAGCTTGGGGGGCGGGGGACTCATGAACACTGAAGCTTTCTTT	CASSLGGGGLMNTEAFF
.	.	TRBJ1-1	TRBV6-1	TGTGCCAGCAGTGAAGGCACTAAATTCACTGAAGCTTTCTTT	CASSEGTKFTEAFF
.	.	TRBJ2-1	TRBV24-1	TGTGCCACCAGCGGGGTGGACAATGAGCAGTTCTTC	CATSGVDNEQFF
.	.	TRBJ2-7	TRBV7-9	TGTGCCAGCAGCTTGAACACCTACGAGCAGTACTTC	CASSLNTYEQYF
.	.	TRBJ1-2	TRBV5-4	TGTGCCAGCAGCTACCAGACGGGTAACTATGGCTACACCTTC	CASSYQTGNYGYTF
.	TRBD2	TRBJ2-7	TRBV6-1	TGTGCCAGCAGTGAGGCCGGGACTAGCGGGGGTTACGAGCAGTACTTC	CASSEAGTSGGYEQYF
.	TRBD2	TRBJ2-3	TRBV6-2/TRBV6-3	TGTGCCAGCAGTTACAACGTAGCGGGGGGAACTTTTAGCACAGATACGCAGTATTTT	CASSYNVAGGTFSTDTQYF
.	.	TRBJ2-2	TRBV30	TGTGCCTGGAGTGTACGGGGAACGGCCGGGGAGCTGTTTTTT	CAWSVRGTAGELFF
.	TRBD1	TRBJ1-2	TRBV2	TGTGCCAGCAAACAAGAACCCGGGACAGCATATTATGGCTACACCTTC	CASKQEPGTAYYGYTF
.	TRBD1	TRBJ1-6	TRBV5-1	TGCGCCAGCAGCTTAGGACAGGCGACATGGGGTAGTGTCCTCCACTTT	CASSLGQATWGSVLHF
.	.	TRBJ1-4	TRBV4-1	TGCGCCAGCAGCATTCAGGGGATCCGGGATGAAAAACTGTTTTTT	CASSIQGIRDEKLFF
.	.	TRBJ1-1	TRBV27	TGTGCCAGCAGCCTCCGAGACAGCTGGAACACTGAAGCTTTCTTT	CASSLRDSWNTEAFF
few	TRBD1	TRBJ1-5	TRBV25-1	TGTGCCAGCAGACCACCCCTGGGACAGGCTGTAAATCAGCCCCAGCATTTT	CASRPPLGQAVNQPQHF